This entry lists 17 T cell receptor beta chains sequenced from one sample in a study of early T cells in non-severe SARS-CoV-2 infection. TCRdb fed the 5' RACE reads into MiXCR, producing one record per CDR3 protein. The sample records about 35,000 distinct CDR3 sequences, around 6% being singletons. Input material: whole blood. The receptor set was obtained from an adult who was a healthcare worker with PCR-confirmed SARS-CoV-2 infection or an uninfected control (not recorded which).

The chain employs TRBV27 and TRBJ2-7, with 7 bases aligning to TRBD2. The germline CDR1 and CDR2 sequences are MNHEY and SMNVEV (reference sequence). V lost 6 bases and J lost 2; bases outside the gene matches: 4. This CDR3 contains 13 residues. The CDR3: CASSGGSTYEQYF. CDR3 bases: TGTGCCAGCAGCGGCGGGAGCACCTACGAGCAGTACTTC.

This clonotype has at least ten counts. J is TRBJ2-2 and V is TRBV11-2, with TRBD2 matching 8 bases. V lost 6 bases, J lost 7 bases, and 10 bases stayed unmatched. The CDR3 length is 15 residues. In germline, CDR1 is SGHAT, CDR2 FQNNGV. The DNA of the CDR3 is TGTGCCAGCAGACGTCCCGGGACTAGAGACGGGGAGCTGTTTTTT. Translated: CASRRPGTRDGELFF.

The chain is built from TRBV7-9 and TRBJ2-7; TRBD2 might be the D (6 bases). This CDR3 comprises 13 residues. The germline V gene encodes CDR1 SEHNR and CDR2 FQNEAQ (reference sequence). V was trimmed by 1 base and J by 7 bases, leaving 11 bases between them. CDR3 nucleotide sequence: TGTGCCAGCAGCTTAGAAATGGACTATGAGCAGTACTTC. This sequence encodes CASSLEMDYEQYF.

The count of this clonotype is one. CDR3 region: CASSLPNGGEKLFF. CDR3 DNA sequence: TGTGCCAGCAGCTTACCTAATGGGGGTGAAAAACTGTTTTTT. The rearrangement links TRBV7-9 to TRBJ1-4, with D perhaps TRBD1 (5 bases). Germline loops: CDR1 SEHNR, CDR2 FQNEAQ (reference sequence). The CDR3 is 14 amino acids. The germline V and J ends were trimmed by 2 bases and 7 bases, with 11 bases remaining between them.

This clonotype showed up many times. This chain connects TRBV5-4 to TRBJ2-7, with D possibly being TRBD2 (5 bases). Germline lookup yields CDR1 SGHNT and CDR2 YYREEE (reference sequence). With 5 bases removed from V and 9 bases from J, the gap between germline ends came to 21 bases. The CDR3 extends over 14 amino acids. The CDR3 nucleotides are TGTGCCAGCAGTCCTAGCCACAACCTAGGAGTGCAGTACTTC. It specifies CASSPSHNLGVQYF.

This clonotype has at least ten counts. The V and J genes are TRBV30 and TRBJ1-1; weak D call: TRBD1 (5 bases). The CDR3 has 14 residues. Germline lookup yields CDR1 GTSNPN and CDR2 SVGIG (reference sequence). The ends were cut back, 4 bases at V and 4 bases at J, with 16 bases in the middle. CDR3 residues: CAWISGRLSTEAFF. CDR3 DNA: TGTGCCTGGATTTCGGGACGGTTGTCCACTGAAGCTTTCTTT.

This clonotype occurred many times. The chain recombines TRBV2 with TRBJ2-6; D call uncertain. Trimming took 6 bases from V and 1 from J, leaving 22 bases between them. From germline, CDR1 is SNHLY and CDR2 FYNNEI. CDR3 length: 19 residues. CDR3 sequence (DNA): TGTGCCAGCAGGCACCTGAAGGCTGGTTCGGAGTCTGGGGCCAACGTCCTGACTTTC. It translates to CASRHLKAGSESGANVLTF.

This clonotype was seen ten or more times. The chain couples TRBV4-1 to TRBJ1-4; TRBD1 matches 8 bases. Germline CDR1 and CDR2: MGHRA and YSYEKL. V lost 1 base to trimming and J lost 2 bases; unmatched junction nucleotides: 3. The CDR3 consists of 16 residues. CDR3 coding DNA: TGCGCCAGCAGCCAAGGACAGGGGAGCACTAATGAAAAACTGTTTTTT. Amino acid sequence: CASSQGQGSTNEKLFF.

This clonotype was counted at least ten times. The genes are TRBV29-1 and TRBJ1-1; D unresolved. V lost 3 bases to trimming and J lost 0 bases, with 8 bases between them. Germline CDR1 and CDR2: SQVTM and ANQGSEA. The length of the CDR3 is 13 residues. The CDR3 DNA reads TGCAGCGTTGAGCAATACATGAACACTGAAGCTTTCTTT. This gives the protein CSVEQYMNTEAFF.

This clonotype was counted many times. V and J are TRBV6-5 and TRBJ2-1, with TRBD2 matching 8 bases. Trimming at V came to 6 bases and at J to 1 base, leaving 14 bases not matched to a gene. Germline lookup yields CDR1 MNHEY and CDR2 SVGAGI. The CDR3 runs to 18 residues. In DNA, the CDR3 is TGTGCCAGCAGCGTAATAGCCGGGGGGGGAACATCCTACAATGAGCAGTTCTTC. It yields the protein CASSVIAGGGTSYNEQFF.

This clonotype has just a few counts. CDR3: CASSIRPGTLAETQYF. The CDR3 DNA reads as TGTGCCAGTAGTATTAGACCGGGGACATTAGCAGAGACCCAGTACTTC. V and J are TRBV19 and TRBJ2-5; the D gene is possibly TRBD1 (6 bases). Germline assignment: CDR1 LNHDA and CDR2 SQIVND (reference sequence). V was shortened by 3 bases and J by 4 bases, with 18 bases between the two germline ends. CDR3 length: 16 amino acids.

This clonotype was seen repeatedly, ten times or more. The chain joins TRBV7-9 to TRBJ1-3; 7 bases agree with TRBD1. CDR3 size: 15 residues. CDR1 is SEHNR, CDR2 FQNEAQ, per germline (reference sequence). V shed 2 bases and J 3 bases; nucleotides not matched to a gene: 4. The CDR3 DNA reads as TGTGCCAGCAGCTTACGACAGGGTTATGGAAACACCATATATTTT. Translated, it gives CASSLRQGYGNTIYF.

This clonotype came up many times. The V call is TRBV4-3, the J call TRBJ2-5; 8 bases align to TRBD1. Germline CDR1 LGHNA, CDR2 YSLEER. The V segment lost 4 bases and the J segment 5 bases; nucleotides outside the gene matches: 9. The CDR3 totals 15 residues. CDR3 DNA sequence: TGCGCCAGCAGCCGGACCTTGGACAGGGCCGAGACCCAGTACTTC. It is translated as CASSRTLDRAETQYF.

The table lists this clonotype with many counts. The V and J genes are TRBV20-1 and TRBJ2-3; D perhaps matches TRBD1 (5 bases). Germline CDR1 DFQATT, CDR2 SNEGSKA (reference sequence). CDR3 length: 12 residues. Trimming cost V 6 bases and J 2 bases, with 9 bases left between them. In DNA, the CDR3 is TGCAGTGCAGGGGCAGCCACAGATACGCAGTATTTT. This encodes CSAGAATDTQYF.

This clonotype was counted many times. The chain employs TRBV5-1 and TRBJ2-2; possibly TRBD1 for D (5 bases). Per germline, CDR1 SGHRS and CDR2 YFSETQ. The V end lost 0 bases, the J end lost 0 bases, and 9 bases lay between the germline ends. This CDR3 region has 16 residues. The CDR3 region has the DNA TGCGCCAGCAGCTTGGGGGGCAAGTCGAACACCGGGGAGCTGTTTTTT. Protein product: CASSLGGKSNTGELFF.

This clonotype was observed many times. The chain employs TRBV7-9 and TRBJ1-3, with TRBD1 as a possible D gene (5 bases). V was clipped by 5 bases and J by 4 bases, with 15 bases between them. CDR3 length: 15 residues. Germline V CDR1 and CDR2: SEHNR, FQNEAQ (reference sequence). The CDR3, as DNA: TGTGCCAGCAGCCCCAAGCTCAGGGTGGGAAACACCATATATTTT. Protein product: CASSPKLRVGNTIYF. The whole variable domain, remainder taken from reference TRBV7-9 and TRBJ1-3, is DTGVSQNPRHKITKRGQNVTFRCDPISEHNRLYWYRQTLGQGPEFLTYFQNEAQLEKSRLLSDRFSAERPKGSFSTLEIQRTEQGDSAMYLCASSPKLRVGNTIYFGEGSWLTVV.

This clonotype was observed many times. This chain joins TRBV4-1 and TRBJ2-2; D tentatively fits TRBD1 or TRBD2 (7 bases each). The CDR3 totals 16 residues. Germline loops: CDR1 MGHRA, CDR2 YSYEKL. Trimming shortened V by 4 bases and J by 3 bases, and 15 bases separated the two germline ends. The CDR3 here is CASSLRQGGDTGELFF. Here the CDR3 DNA reads TGCGCCAGCAGCCTTAGACAGGGAGGGGACACCGGGGAGCTGTTTTTT.